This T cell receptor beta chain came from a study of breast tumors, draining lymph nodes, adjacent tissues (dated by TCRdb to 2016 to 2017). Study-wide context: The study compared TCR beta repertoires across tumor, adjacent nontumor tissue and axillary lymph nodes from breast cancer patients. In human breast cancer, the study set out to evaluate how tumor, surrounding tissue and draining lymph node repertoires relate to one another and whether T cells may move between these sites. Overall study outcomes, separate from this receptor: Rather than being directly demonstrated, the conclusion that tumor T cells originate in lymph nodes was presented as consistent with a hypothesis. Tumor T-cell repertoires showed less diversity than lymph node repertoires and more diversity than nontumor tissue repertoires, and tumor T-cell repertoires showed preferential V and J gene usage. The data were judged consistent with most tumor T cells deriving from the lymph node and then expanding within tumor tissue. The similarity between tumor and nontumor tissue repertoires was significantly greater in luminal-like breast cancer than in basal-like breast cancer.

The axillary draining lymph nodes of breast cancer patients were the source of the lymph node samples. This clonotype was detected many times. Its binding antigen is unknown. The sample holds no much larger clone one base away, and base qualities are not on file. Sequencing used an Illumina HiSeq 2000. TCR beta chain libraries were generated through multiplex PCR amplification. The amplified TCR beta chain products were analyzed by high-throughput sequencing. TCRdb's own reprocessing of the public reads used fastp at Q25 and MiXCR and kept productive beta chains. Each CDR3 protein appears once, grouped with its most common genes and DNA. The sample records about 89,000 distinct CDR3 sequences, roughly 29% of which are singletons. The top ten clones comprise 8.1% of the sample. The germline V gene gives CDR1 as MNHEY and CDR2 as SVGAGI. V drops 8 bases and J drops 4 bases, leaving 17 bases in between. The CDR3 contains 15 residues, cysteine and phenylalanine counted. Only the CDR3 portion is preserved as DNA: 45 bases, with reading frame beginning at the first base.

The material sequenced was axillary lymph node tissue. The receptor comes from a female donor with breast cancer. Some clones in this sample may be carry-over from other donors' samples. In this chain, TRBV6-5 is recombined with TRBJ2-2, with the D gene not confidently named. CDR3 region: CASSTTQRRTGELFF. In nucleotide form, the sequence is TGTGCCAGCTCCACTACTCAGCGTCGCACCGGGGAGCTGTTTTTT.